This T cell receptor (beta chain) came from a study of blood T cell repertoires in COVID-19. Here immunoSEQ multiplex PCR was the method, and the copy in TCRdb shows in-frame clones only, minus some. This sample has about 270,000 clones; approximately 86% occur once, and the top ten carry about 10%. Germline CDR1 ENHRY, CDR2 SYGVKD. V was cut by 6 bases and J by 3 bases, with 9 bases left in between. CDR3 length: 12 amino acids. The receptor comes from a man aged 40-49 years with active or convalescent COVID-19. The sample taken for sequencing was peripheral blood. V gene TRBV10-3 combines with J gene TRBJ2-7; the D gene is possibly TRBD2 (6 bases). The CDR3 region is CAIRRGNYEQYF. DNA for the CDR3: TGTGCCATCAGGCGGGGAAACTACGAGCAGTACTTC.